The T cell receptor (beta chain) described here comes from a study of identical twins. Findings and limits, study-wide: Out-of-frame beta chain sequences displayed weaker excess sharing between twins. Out-of-frame TCR alpha sharing observed in monozygotic twins exceeded model estimates.

A universal primer site arose from template switching, and cDNA bore unique molecular identifiers. TCRdb reanalysed the 5' RACE reads using MiXCR and keeps one entry per CDR3 protein. The profile covers a few hundred thousand distinct CDR3 sequences, with approximately 10% appearing a single time and 7.5% to 9.5% taken by the ten largest. Germline CDR1 reads SGHVS; CDR2 reads FNYEAQ. After removal of 1 base from V and 5 bases from J, the junction contained 7 bases not matched to a gene. The CDR3 is made up of 16 amino acids. In the case of this clonotype: Its specificity is not known.

The receptor comes from a woman between 45 and 60 years old in good health. Sequences were obtained from naive T cells sorted from blood. The rearrangement joins TRBV7-6 to TRBJ2-5, with TRBD2 matching 10 bases. The CDR3 here is CASSLVVLAGDETQYF. In DNA form, the CDR3 reads TGTGCCAGCAGCTTAGTCGTTCTAGCGGGAGATGAGACCCAGTACTTC. The full variable domain, rest sourced from reference TRBV7-6 and TRBJ2-5, is GAGVSQSPRYKVTKRGQDVALRCDPISGHVSLYWYRQALGQGPEFLTYFNYEAQQDKSGLPNDRFSAERPEGSISTLTIQRTEQRDSAMYRCASSLVVLAGDETQYFGPGTRLLVL.